These 10 T cell receptor beta chains came from one sample sequenced in a study of blood T cell repertoires in COVID-19 (dated by TCRdb to about 2020). Libraries were built with the immunoSEQ multiplex PCR assay. Here the immuneACCESS table is served through TCRdb, limited to in-frame sequences with V and J called. Missing clones are a known gap in these copies; in checked studies unresolved V genes cover under half, and the rest lacks a known reason. This sample is represented by approximately 71,000 clones; about 80% of them were singletons. Approximately 25% of the sample is held by the ten biggest clonotypes. Sample: peripheral blood. All receptors derive from a man aged 60 to 69 with active or convalescent COVID-19.

The rearrangement joins TRBV3-1 (or the pseudogene TRBV3-2) to TRBJ2-1, with 9 bases lining up with TRBD2. V gave up 1 base and J gave up 3 bases; unmatched junction bases: 4. The germline V gene has CDR1 LGHDT and CDR2 YNNKEL (reference sequence). CDR3 length: 16 residues. CDR3 loop: CASSQVRGGFYNEQFF. In DNA form, the CDR3 reads TGTGCCAGCAGCCAAGTGCGGGGGGGCTTCTACAATGAGCAGTTCTTC.

The chain links TRBV12-3 or TRBV12-4 to TRBJ2-7, with unresolved D. V gave up 3 bases and J gave up 2 bases, with 8 bases separating them. The CDR3 is 13 amino acids. In DNA, the CDR3 is TGTGCCAGCAGTTTCAGGAAACCCTACGAGCAGTACTTC. It specifies CASSFRKPYEQYF.

The gene calls are TRBV9 and TRBJ2-2; possible D gene TRBD2, 6 bases. Germline CDR1 and CDR2: SGDLS and YYNGEE. Trimming pared 6 bases from V and 6 bases from J, leaving 15 bases between. The CDR3 has 14 residues. The CDR3 coding sequence is TGTGCCAGCAACGAGGAGGGGTACGCCGGGGAGCTGTTTTTT. This gives the protein CASNEEGYAGELFF. Variable domain in full (rest from reference TRBV9 and TRBJ2-2): DSGVTQTPKHLITATGQRVTLRCSPRSGDLSVYWYQQSLDQGLQFLIQYYNGEERAKGNILERFSAQQFPDLHSELNLSSLELGDSALYFCASNEEGYAGELFFGEGSRLTVL.

The chain is built from TRBV6-5 and TRBJ1-5, with TRBD1 matching 7 bases. The CDR3 contains 14 residues. Per germline, CDR1 MNHEY and CDR2 SVGAGI. J lost 5 bases, V lost 3 bases, and 4 bases had no gene match. CDR3 bases: TGTGCCAGCAGTTATGACAGGGTGTATCAGCCCCAGCATTTT. Translation gives CASSYDRVYQPQHF.

The V and J genes are TRBV28 and TRBJ1-4; D is possibly TRBD1 (5 bases). The germline CDR1 and CDR2 sequences are MDHEN and SYDVKM. The CDR3 has 15 residues. V was cut by 3 bases and J by 3 bases, with 11 bases left in between. The CDR3 loop is CASSLPGGANEKLFF. Here the CDR3 DNA reads TGTGCCAGCAGTTTGCCGGGGGGGGCTAATGAAAAACTGTTTTTT.

CDR3 in amino acids: CASSPRGTYSYEQYF. The CDR3 nucleotides are TGTGCCAGCAGTCCTCGGGGGACTTACTCCTACGAGCAGTACTTC. The chain uses TRBV28 and TRBJ2-7; possible D gene TRBD2, 6 bases. CDR1 and CDR2 from the germline V gene are MDHEN and SYDVKM. V was trimmed by 5 bases and J by 0 bases, leaving 14 bases between them. The CDR3 consists of 15 residues.

This clone was observed a handful of times. This rearrangement joins TRBV5-1 to TRBJ1-2; 8 bases line up with TRBD1. CDR3 length: 14 amino acids. Looked up from germline, CDR1 is SGHRS and CDR2 is YFSETQ. With V trimmed by 4 bases and J by 5 bases, 7 bases remained unmatched. CDR3 protein: CASSLGQGGYGYTF. The CDR3 DNA reads as TGCGCCAGCAGCCTAGGACAGGGAGGTTATGGCTACACCTTC. The full variable domain, in which reference TRBV5-1 and TRBJ1-2 provide the parts outside the CDR3, is KAGVTQTPRYLIKTRGQQVTLSCSPISGHRSVSWYQQTPGQGLQFLFEYFSETQRNKGNFPGRFSGRQFSNSRSEMNVSTLELGDSALYLCASSLGQGGYGYTFGSGTRLTVV.

The rearrangement uses TRBV6-1 and TRBJ1-2; 11 positions agree with TRBD1. The junction had 6 bases not matched to a gene; V was cut back by 2 bases and J by 4 bases. The CDR3 length is 16 residues. CDR1 and CDR2 (germline): MNHNS, SASEGT. In nucleotides, the CDR3 is TGTGCCAGCAGTGAAATTGGACAGGGGGCTGGCTATGGCTACACCTTC. This sequence encodes CASSEIGQGAGYGYTF.

The chain uses TRBV6-5 and TRBJ2-7, with TRBD2 matching over 9 bases. The trim removed 6 bases at V and 3 bases at J, leaving 9 bases unmatched. The germline V gene has CDR1 MNHEY and CDR2 SVGAGI. CDR3 size: 15 residues. CDR3 coding DNA: TGTGCCAGCAGGGCCACCGGGACTAGCTTCTACGAGCAGTACTTC. Protein product: CASRATGTSFYEQYF.

This chain joins TRBV6-5 and TRBJ1-1; D possibly corresponds to TRBD1 (5 bases). This CDR3 comprises 14 residues. V lost 6 bases to trimming and J lost 4 bases, with 15 bases between them. Germline V CDR1 and CDR2: MNHEY, SVGAGI. The CDR3 is CASRQDTLVTEAFF. The CDR3 DNA sequence: TGTGCCAGCAGACAGGACACCCTGGTCACTGAAGCTTTCTTT.